The 22 T cell receptor beta chains in this list originate from one sample, sequenced in a study of cytomegalovirus exposure and HLA in healthy donors. PCR amplification relied on 60 Vbeta primers (plus 13 Jbeta primers). The data were produced by immunoSEQ multiplex PCR, yet TCRdb's version contains in-frame clones alone and is incomplete. The profile covers under 200,000 clones, with roughly 60% appearing a single time and over 2.5% taken by the ten largest. Sequenced input: PBMCs. The receptors originated from a middle-aged man in good health and CMV-seronegative.

The chain is built from TRBV28 and TRBJ2-5, with D tentatively TRBD2 (7 bases). Per the germline V gene, CDR1 is MDHEN and CDR2 is SYDVKM. V lost 3 bases and J 5 bases, leaving 16 bases between the germline ends. The CDR3 length is 15 residues. The CDR3 sequence is CASSLVGGRRETQYF. For the CDR3, the DNA is TGTGCCAGCAGTTTGGTGGGGGGGCGCAGGGAGACCCAGTACTTC. The entire variable domain, with the rest obtained from reference TRBV28 and TRBJ2-5, is as follows: DVKVTQSSRYLVKRTGEKVFLECVQDMDHENMFWYRQDPGLGLRLIYFSYDVKMKEKGDIPEGYSVSREKKERFSLILESASTNQTSMYLCASSLVGGRRETQYFGPGTRLLVL.

V is TRBV27 and J is TRBJ2-3; 14 positions match TRBD2. The CDR3 spans 17 residues. The junction had 6 bases not matched to a gene; V was cut back by 3 bases and J by 4 bases. Germline CDR1 reads MNHEY; CDR2 reads SMNVEV (reference sequence). CDR3 DNA sequence: TGTGCCAGCAGTTTCAGACTAGCGGGGGGGCGGTCAGATACGCAGTATTTT. Its translation: CASSFRLAGGRSDTQYF.

The rearrangement links TRBV7-2 to TRBJ2-2, with 10 positions matching TRBD1. Germline V CDR1 and CDR2: SGHTA, FQGNSA. V shed 5 bases and J 6 bases; nucleotides not matched to a gene: 6. This CDR3 region has 15 residues. CDR3 coding DNA: TGTGCCAGCAGCGGCCGGGACAGGGGATCCGGGGAGCTGTTTTTT. Its translation is CASSGRDRGSGELFF. Drawing the rest from reference TRBV7-2 and TRBJ2-2, the complete variable domain is GAGVSQSPSNKVTEKGKDVELRCDPISGHTALYWYRQSLGQGLEFLIYFQGNSAPDKSGLPSDRFSAERTGGSVSTLTIQRTQQEDSAVYLCASSGRDRGSGELFFGEGSRLTVL.

V gene TRBV7-2 combines with J gene TRBJ2-1, with 7 bases that match TRBD2. The CDR3 is 13 residues long. With V trimmed by 11 bases and J by 6 bases, 10 bases remained unmatched. Germline CDR1 and CDR2: SGHTA and FQGNSA. The CDR3 protein is CASGGRERNEQFF. CDR3 nucleotide sequence: TGTGCCTCTGGCGGGCGGGAGCGCAATGAGCAGTTCTTC.

The chain links TRBV5-4 to TRBJ1-5; D gene uncertain. The CDR3 contains 13 residues. The germline V gene has CDR1 SGHNT and CDR2 YYREEE (reference sequence). Trimming removed 4 bases from V and 0 bases from J, with 5 bases in between. Written as DNA, the CDR3 is TGTGCCAGCAGCGCGGATAGCAATCAGCCCCAGCATTTT. Its protein is CASSADSNQPQHF. The variable domain in full, with the rest retrieved from reference TRBV5-4 and TRBJ1-5, is ETGVTQSPTHLIKTRGQQVTLRCSSQSGHNTVSWYQQALGQGPQFIFQYYREEENGRGNFPPRFSGLQFPNYSSELNVNALELDDSALYLCASSADSNQPQHFGDGTRLSIL.

The chain is built from TRBV7-9 and TRBJ2-4; TRBD1 aligns across 9 bases. Looked up from germline, CDR1 is SEHNR and CDR2 is FQNEAQ (reference sequence). V lost 5 bases, J lost 5 bases, and 4 bases stayed unmatched. The CDR3 is 14 amino acids. The CDR3: CASSHGTGQNIQYF. DNA for the CDR3: TGTGCCAGCAGCCACGGGACAGGGCAAAACATTCAGTACTTC. Full variable domain (rest looked up from reference TRBV7-9 and TRBJ2-4): DTGVSQNPRHKITKRGQNVTFRCDPISEHNRLYWYRQTLGQGPEFLTYFQNEAQLEKSRLLSDRFSAERPKGSFSTLEIQRTEQGDSAMYLCASSHGTGQNIQYFGAGTRLSVL.

The chain couples TRBV7-9 to TRBJ2-1; possibly TRBD2 for D (7 bases). This CDR3 spans 12 amino acids. The V and J ends lost 9 bases and 2 bases respectively, with 8 bases between them. Germline lookup yields CDR1 SEHNR and CDR2 FQNEAQ (reference sequence). The CDR3 DNA reads TGTGCCAGGGGGGGGCCCTACAATGAGCAGTTCTTC. Translated: CARGGPYNEQFF. The full variable domain, its missing parts supplied by reference TRBV7-9 and TRBJ2-1, is DTGVSQNPRHKITKRGQNVTFRCDPISEHNRLYWYRQTLGQGPEFLTYFQNEAQLEKSRLLSDRFSAERPKGSFSTLEIQRTEQGDSAMYLCARGGPYNEQFFGPGTRLTVL.

The gene calls are TRBV28 and TRBJ1-5; D is possibly TRBD1 (6 bases). Looked up from germline, CDR1 is MDHEN and CDR2 is SYDVKM. This CDR3 comprises 16 residues. Deletions cut 7 bases from V and 1 base from J, with 17 bases between. CDR3 protein: CASTQDQGISNQPQHF. Written as DNA, the CDR3 is TGTGCCAGCACCCAAGATCAGGGGATCAGCAATCAGCCCCAGCATTTT. The full variable domain, rest sourced from reference TRBV28 and TRBJ1-5, is DVKVTQSSRYLVKRTGEKVFLECVQDMDHENMFWYRQDPGLGLRLIYFSYDVKMKEKGDIPEGYSVSREKKERFSLILESASTNQTSMYLCASTQDQGISNQPQHFGDGTRLSIL.

The table lists this clone with a few counts. This chain connects TRBV23-1 to TRBJ1-2, with TRBD1 identical over 9 bases. TRBV23-1 is classed as an ORF, of uncertain function. V shed 10 bases, J shed 5 bases, and the junction held 14 bases outside the gene matches. This CDR3 contains 15 residues. This CDR3 reads CATPLGQGLVYGYTF. CDR3 DNA sequence: TGCGCCACCCCCCTCGGACAGGGGTTGGTTTATGGCTACACCTTC.

The J gene is TRBJ2-1, the V gene TRBV7-2; TRBD2 aligns across 8 bases. The V segment lost 1 base and the J segment 2 bases; nucleotides outside the gene matches: 4. Germline V gene data show CDR1 as SGHTA and CDR2 as FQGNSA. The CDR3 spans 16 residues. This chain's CDR3 is CASSLEPAGAYNEQFF. The CDR3 nucleotides are TGTGCCAGCAGCTTAGAGCCAGCGGGGGCCTACAATGAGCAGTTCTTC. Variable domain in full (rest from reference TRBV7-2 and TRBJ2-1): GAGVSQSPSNKVTEKGKDVELRCDPISGHTALYWYRQSLGQGLEFLIYFQGNSAPDKSGLPSDRFSAERTGGSVSTLTIQRTQQEDSAVYLCASSLEPAGAYNEQFFGPGTRLTVL.

The chain recombines TRBV18 with TRBJ1-1, with D maybe TRBD1 (6 bases). The CDR3 has 14 residues. The ends were cut back, 6 bases at V and 3 bases at J, with 14 bases in the middle. Germline V gives CDR1 KGHSH, CDR2 LQKENI. The CDR3 coding sequence is TGTGCCAGCTCCCGACCGAACAGGGACACTGAAGCTTTCTTT. Amino acid sequence: CASSRPNRDTEAFF.

The chain combines TRBV7-2 with TRBJ2-1, with D possibly matching TRBD2 (5 bases). Germline V gene data show CDR1 as SGHTA and CDR2 as FQGNSA. The CDR3 has 14 residues. The V end was cut by 5 bases, the J end by 6 bases, with 14 bases between. Written as DNA, the CDR3 is TGTGCCAGCAGCATATCTAGGGCGGGCAATGAGCAGTTCTTC. The encoded protein is CASSISRAGNEQFF.

Only a few counts were recorded for this clone. The V call is TRBV7-9, the J call TRBJ2-3, with D possibly matching TRBD1 (5 bases). Germline V gene lookup returns CDR1 SEHNR and CDR2 FQNEAQ (reference sequence). The CDR3 is 13 amino acids. V lost 5 bases, J lost 4 bases, and 10 bases lay in between. CDR3 sequence: CASSLQVSDTQYF. CDR3 sequence (DNA): TGTGCCAGCAGCCTACAGGTTTCAGATACGCAGTATTTT.

The V call is TRBV6-5, the J call TRBJ2-1; 10 nucleotides line up with TRBD2. Trimming at V came to 4 bases and at J to 8 bases, leaving 11 bases not matched to a gene. Germline assignment: CDR1 MNHEY and CDR2 SVGAGI. The CDR3 runs to 16 residues. This CDR3 is CASSLPTSGEADEQFF. CDR3 DNA: TGTGCCAGCAGTTTACCCACTAGCGGGGAGGCGGATGAGCAGTTCTTC.

V and J are TRBV9 and TRBJ2-6; the match to TRBD1 covers 7 bases. CDR3 length equals 18 residues. The germline V gene has CDR1 SGDLS and CDR2 YYNGEE. Losses at the gene ends were 3 bases for V and 0 bases for J; bases not matched to a gene: 9. The CDR3 loop is CASSAGWDSPSGANVLTF. CDR3 DNA sequence: TGTGCCAGCAGCGCCGGATGGGACAGTCCCTCTGGGGCCAACGTCCTGACTTTC.

This clone was detected only a few times. The V gene is TRBV6-5, the J gene TRBJ2-7; the D gene is possibly TRBD2 (5 bases). V dropped 2 bases and J dropped 6 bases, with 11 bases sitting between them. The CDR3 length is 13 residues. Germline CDR1 reads MNHEY; CDR2 reads SVGAGI. CDR3 residues: CASSYNPAGEQYF. The CDR3 DNA reads TGTGCCAGCAGTTACAACCCCGCGGGCGAGCAGTACTTC.

As regards this clone: The same CDR3 also results from other DNA sequences found in this sample. CDR3 in amino acids: CASSKGQGAGTGELFF. The DNA for the CDR3 is TGTGCCAGTAGTAAGGGACAGGGGGCCGGCACCGGGGAGCTGTTTTTT. The rearrangement links TRBV19 to TRBJ2-2; 12 bases agree with TRBD1. Germline V gene lookup returns CDR1 LNHDA and CDR2 SQIVND (reference sequence). J was trimmed by 4 bases and V by 4 bases; bases with no gene match: 4. The CDR3 is 16 amino acids.

The CDR3 DNA reads as TGTGCCAGCAGCCAACGGACAGGACCAGAAAAACTGTTTTTT. This encodes CASSQRTGPEKLFF. The V and J genes are TRBV4-2 and TRBJ1-4, with 7 bases matching TRBD1. Trimming cost V 2 bases and J 8 bases; bases outside gene matches: 5. Germline CDR1 and CDR2: LGHNA and YNFKEQ. The CDR3 sequence is 14 residues long.

This chain connects TRBV5-8 to TRBJ2-7, with TRBD2 as a possible D gene (5 bases). Trimming removed 2 bases at V and 4 bases at J, with 16 bases between. Germline CDR1 SGHTS, CDR2 YDEGEE. This CDR3 comprises 15 residues. CDR3 loop: CASSFLTNRLYEQYF. CDR3 in DNA: TGTGCCAGCAGCTTCCTGACTAATCGTTTGTACGAGCAGTACTTC.

The gene calls are TRBV6-1 and TRBJ2-2; weak D call: TRBD1 (6 bases). In germline, CDR1 is MNHNS, CDR2 SASEGT. Trimming shortened V by 4 bases and J by 6 bases, and 12 bases separated the two germline ends. CDR3 size: 14 residues. CDR3 sequence: CASSGGLTSGELFF. The CDR3 nucleotides read TGTGCCAGCAGTGGGGGGCTTACGTCCGGGGAGCTGTTTTTT.

The count of this clone is one. This chain uses TRBV9 with TRBJ2-1; TRBD2 matches at 9 bases. The germline V gene encodes CDR1 SGDLS and CDR2 YYNGEE. There are 14 residues in the CDR3. With V trimmed by 2 bases and J by 9 bases, 6 bases remained unmatched. CDR3 sequence: CASSVIAGGREQFF. Here the CDR3 DNA reads TGTGCCAGCAGCGTTATTGCGGGAGGGCGTGAGCAGTTCTTC. The full variable domain, with the rest looked up from reference TRBV9 and TRBJ2-1, is DSGVTQTPKHLITATGQRVTLRCSPRSGDLSVYWYQQSLDQGLQFLIQYYNGEERAKGNILERFSAQQFPDLHSELNLSSLELGDSALYFCASSVIAGGREQFFGPGTRLTVL.

The rearrangement joins TRBV5-8 to TRBJ2-7, with 12 nucleotides matching TRBD1. The CDR3 runs to 14 residues. Per the germline V gene, CDR1 is SGHTS and CDR2 is YDEGEE. J lost 2 bases, V lost 9 bases, and 6 bases had no gene match. The CDR3 region is CATPGTGGPYEQYF. Written as DNA, the CDR3 is TGTGCCACCCCTGGGACAGGGGGCCCCTACGAGCAGTACTTC.